One sample yielded the 27 T cell receptor beta chains listed below, sequenced in a study of T cell responses to AZD1222 COVID-19 vaccine. The repertoire was sequenced with immunoSEQ multiplex PCR; TCRdb's copy has only in-frame clones and lacks some. The table includes about 140,000 clones, 88% detected once. This material consisted of peripheral blood, taken 28 days after the second AZD1222 dose. These receptors were obtained from an adult who received the AZD1222 COVID-19 vaccine.

The chain carries TRBV5-4 and TRBJ2-2; D is perhaps TRBD2 (5 bases). The CDR3 is made up of 14 amino acids. Deletions cut 4 bases from V and 7 bases from J, with 14 bases between. The germline gives CDR1 SGHNT, CDR2 YYREEE (reference sequence). The chain's CDR3 is CASSARGLGGELFF. Written as DNA, the CDR3 is TGTGCCAGCAGCGCTCGGGGATTGGGCGGGGAGCTGTTTTTT.

J is TRBJ2-7 and V is TRBV27, with TRBD2 matching 9 bases. Trimming took 5 bases from V and 3 from J; bases not matched to a gene: 17. This CDR3 has 18 residues. Germline V gene data show CDR1 as MNHEY and CDR2 as SMNVEV (reference sequence). CDR3 sequence: CASSPRWGTSRPGYEQYF. CDR3 nucleotide sequence: TGTGCCAGCAGTCCCCGGTGGGGGACTAGCCGCCCTGGCTACGAGCAGTACTTC.

The gene calls are TRBV5-1 and TRBJ2-7; D might be TRBD2 (5 bases). Germline V gene data show CDR1 as SGHRS and CDR2 as YFSETQ. The CDR3 has 13 residues. V was trimmed by 9 bases and J by 7 bases, leaving 20 bases between them. CDR3 nucleotides: TGCGCCACATCGGAAGGCGGTCGGGGAGAGCAGTACTTC. Residues: CATSEGGRGEQYF.

The count of this clone is one. The chain combines TRBV6-5 with TRBJ2-3, with D perhaps assigned TRBD1 or TRBD2 (6 bases each). Germline CDR1 is MNHEY and CDR2 is SVGAGI. Trimming removed 8 bases from V and 6 bases from J, with 15 bases in between. This CDR3 is built from 13 residues. CDR3: CASRRGQGDTQYF. The CDR3 bases are TGTGCCAGCCGGCGGGGCCAGGGGGATACGCAGTATTTT.

The chain is built from TRBV30 and TRBJ2-2; D possibly matches TRBD1 or TRBD2 (5 bases each). CDR3 length: 14 residues. The germline CDR1 and CDR2 sequences are GTSNPN and SVGIG (reference sequence). The ends were cut back, 0 bases at V and 4 bases at J, with 9 bases in the middle. The CDR3 reads CAWSVRDGTGELFF. CDR3 bases: TGTGCCTGGAGTGTACGGGACGGCACCGGGGAGCTGTTTTTT. Supplemented by reference TRBV30 and TRBJ2-2, the full variable domain reads SQTIHQWPATLVQPVGSPLSLECTVEGTSNPNLYWYRQAAGRGLQLLFYSVGIGQISSEVPQNLSASRPQDRQFILSSKKLLLSDSGFYLCAWSVRDGTGELFFGEGSRLTVL.

This sequence joins TRBV7-2 and TRBJ1-1; D is unclear. With 1 base removed from V and 5 bases from J, the gap between germline ends came to 8 bases. The CDR3 is 13 residues long. Germline CDR1 and CDR2: SGHTA and FQGNSA. The CDR3 DNA follows: TGTGCCAGCAGCTTAGTCGAGGGAACTGAAGCTTTCTTT. This translates into CASSLVEGTEAFF.

The chain employs TRBV19 and TRBJ2-7; 8 bases are shared with TRBD1. The CDR3 covers 15 residues. V shed 5 bases and J 3 bases; nucleotides not matched to a gene: 9. CDR1 LNHDA and CDR2 SQIVND come from the germline V gene (reference sequence). CDR3 in amino acids: CASSSLTGAVYEQYF. CDR3 DNA sequence: TGTGCCAGTAGTTCCTTGACAGGGGCGGTCTACGAGCAGTACTTC.

The rearrangement joins TRBV24-1 to TRBJ2-7, with D perhaps matching TRBD2 (5 bases). The CDR3 is 17 amino acids. Germline V gene sequence: CDR1 KGHDR, CDR2 SFDVKD. Trimming took off 0 bases at V and 2 bases at J, with 16 bases between the two ends. The CDR3 bases are TGTGCCACCAGTGATTTGCAACGGGCGGGTAACACCTACGAGCAGTACTTC. Protein: CATSDLQRAGNTYEQYF.

The chain employs TRBV19 and TRBJ1-1; TRBD1 aligns across 9 bases. CDR1 is LNHDA and CDR2 is SQIVND in the germline V gene (reference sequence). This CDR3 spans 14 amino acids. The ends lost 7 bases at V and 6 bases at J; junction bases unmatched: 9. CDR3 coding DNA: TGTGCCAGTATGGTGACAGGGGGTACGGCTGAAGCTTTCTTT. Its protein product is CASMVTGGTAEAFF.

V usage is TRBV7-9 and J usage is TRBJ2-1; 9 bases are shared with TRBD2. Germline CDR1 is SEHNR and CDR2 is FQNEAQ (reference sequence). J gave up 0 bases and V 3 bases, and 9 bases lay outside the gene matches. The CDR3 has 18 residues. The DNA of the CDR3 is TGTGCCAGCAGCTTGATGAAGGCGGGACTAGCCTCCTACAATGAGCAGTTCTTC. Protein: CASSLMKAGLASYNEQFF.

V usage is TRBV19 and J usage is TRBJ1-1; D gene unclear. Trimming took off 4 bases at V and 1 base at J, with 13 bases between the two ends. This CDR3 spans 15 amino acids. CDR1 and CDR2 (germline): LNHDA, SQIVND (reference sequence). The CDR3 nucleotides read TGTGCCAGTAGTAGTCAACAGACCAAGAACACTGAAGCTTTCTTT. It encodes CASSSQQTKNTEAFF.

The CDR3 sequence: CASSLSQGGPGDEQYF. The DNA of the CDR3 is TGTGCCAGCAGTTTGTCTCAGGGGGGGCCTGGGGACGAGCAGTACTTC. This chain uses TRBV28 with TRBJ2-7; TRBD1 or TRBD2 may be the D gene (7 bases each). Looked up from germline, CDR1 is MDHEN and CDR2 is SYDVKM. CDR3 length: 16 residues. The V and J ends lost 3 bases and 5 bases respectively, with 20 bases between them.

The V call is TRBV6-2 or TRBV6-3, the J call TRBJ2-2; D gene uncertain. Trimming pared 4 bases from V and 3 bases from J, leaving 6 bases between. From germline, CDR1 is MNHEY and CDR2 SVGEGT. The CDR3 covers 13 residues. DNA for the CDR3: TGTGCCAGCAGTTTATTCGACACCGGGGAGCTGTTTTTT. Its protein product is CASSLFDTGELFF.

As concerns this clone: The junction differs from germline at one of its ends, possibly a read error. V usage is TRBV24-1 and J usage is TRBJ1-5, with D perhaps matching TRBD1 (5 bases). The CDR3 runs to 14 residues. Germline V CDR1 and CDR2: KGHDR, SFDVKD. The CDR3 sequence: CATSDLDSTQPQHF. The CDR3 region has the DNA TGTGCCACCAGTGACCTCGACAGCACTCAGCCCCAGCATTTT.

J is TRBJ1-5 and V is TRBV5-6, with 9 positions matching TRBD1. CDR1 is SGHDT and CDR2 is YYEEEE in the germline V gene. The CDR3 runs to 16 residues. V lost 2 bases to trimming and J lost 1 base; unmatched junction nucleotides: 4. Written as DNA, the CDR3 is TGTGCCAGCAGCTTAACAGGGGGCCTAAGCAATCAGCCCCAGCATTTT. Amino acid sequence: CASSLTGGLSNQPQHF.

The chain is built from TRBV6-5 and TRBJ2-1; no clear D. Germline V lookup: CDR1 MNHEY, CDR2 SVGAGI. The CDR3 sequence is 14 residues long. The V end was cut by 2 bases, the J end by 8 bases, with 13 bases between. The CDR3: CASSYKAWGYEQFF. CDR3 sequence (DNA): TGTGCCAGCAGTTACAAGGCTTGGGGTTATGAGCAGTTCTTC.

This clone was seen once. This sequence joins TRBV7-9 and TRBJ1-2, with D possibly TRBD1 on 5 matching bases. This CDR3 comprises 14 residues. V dropped 6 bases and J dropped 3 bases, with 14 bases sitting between them. CDR1 is SEHNR and CDR2 is FQNEAQ in the germline V gene (reference sequence). The CDR3 nucleotides read TGTGCCAGCAGTCGAGGGGCAAGCTACTATGGCTACACCTTC. Residues: CASSRGASYYGYTF.

This chain joins TRBV7-2 and TRBJ2-3, with TRBD1 matching 8 bases. Germline CDR1 SGHTA, CDR2 FQGNSA. V was pared by 5 bases and J by 0 bases, with 1 base of the junction left unmatched. The CDR3 runs to 14 residues. The CDR3 loop is CASSRTGSTDTQYF. CDR3 coding DNA: TGTGCCAGCAGCCGGACAGGGAGCACAGATACGCAGTATTTT.

The chain couples TRBV7-9 to TRBJ2-1; no definite D call. Germline values: CDR1 SEHNR, CDR2 FQNEAQ (reference sequence). V was pared by 1 base and J by 3 bases, with 7 bases between. The CDR3 extends over 14 amino acids. CDR3 DNA sequence: TGTGCCAGCAGCTTAGGGCAGAACTACAATGAGCAGTTCTTC. It is translated as CASSLGQNYNEQFF.

CDR3 nucleotide sequence: TGTGCCAGCTCCCCGGGACAGCCAGGGCGGGAGCAGTACTTC. Translation: CASSPGQPGREQYF. The rearrangement joins TRBV27 to TRBJ2-7; the match to TRBD1 covers 7 bases. The V gene's germline CDR1 is MNHEY and CDR2 SMNVEV (reference sequence). V lost 8 bases to trimming and J lost 7 bases; unmatched junction nucleotides: 14. CDR3 length: 14 amino acids.

The chain carries TRBV30 and TRBJ1-2; D ambiguous. Germline V lookup: CDR1 GTSNPN, CDR2 SVGIG (reference sequence). The CDR3 sequence is 12 residues long. Trimming cost V 5 bases and J 8 bases, with 15 bases left between them. The CDR3 sequence: CAWGGMARGYTF. CDR3 in DNA: TGTGCCTGGGGAGGGATGGCAAGGGGCTACACCTTC.

The chain uses TRBV30 and TRBJ1-5, with 8 positions matching TRBD1. J gave up 6 bases and V 7 bases, and 8 bases lay outside the gene matches. CDR1 and CDR2 (germline): GTSNPN, SVGIG (reference sequence). The CDR3 spans 13 residues. The CDR3 protein is CAYGAGGSQPQHF. In nucleotides, the CDR3 is TGTGCCTACGGGGCAGGGGGCAGTCAGCCCCAGCATTTT. Combining the CDR3 with reference TRBV30 and TRBJ1-5 gives the whole variable domain SQTIHQWPATLVQPVGSPLSLECTVEGTSNPNLYWYRQAAGRGLQLLFYSVGIGQISSEVPQNLSASRPQDRQFILSSKKLLLSDSGFYLCAYGAGGSQPQHFGDGTRLSIL.

CDR3 sequence reads: CASRRREGELFF. The DNA for the CDR3 is TGTGCCAGCAGGCGCCGGGAAGGGGAGCTGTTTTTT. This chain joins TRBV6-5 and TRBJ2-2; a possible D gene is TRBD2 (5 bases). In germline, CDR1 is MNHEY, CDR2 SVGAGI. The CDR3 runs 12 residues. Trimming pared 6 bases from V and 8 bases from J, leaving 10 bases between.

The J gene is TRBJ1-4, the V gene TRBV7-9; the match to TRBD1 covers 11 bases. CDR3 length: 14 amino acids. The J segment lost 8 bases and the V segment lost 5 bases, leaving 4 bases of the junction unmatched. Germline CDR1 is SEHNR and CDR2 is FQNEAQ (reference sequence). The CDR3 nucleotides read TGTGCCAGCAGCCGGGACAGGGGGGAAGAAAAACTGTTTTTT. Translated, it gives CASSRDRGEEKLFF.

The rearrangement joins TRBV18 to TRBJ2-7; the D is unclear. The CDR3 runs 15 residues. Trimming removed 3 bases at V and 6 bases at J, with 18 bases between. CDR1 and CDR2 (germline): KGHSH, LQKENI. The CDR3 protein is CASSPWPIRSGEQYF. The CDR3 nucleotides read TGTGCCAGCTCACCTTGGCCCATCCGCTCTGGCGAGCAGTACTTC.

V gene TRBV20-1 combines with J gene TRBJ2-7; weak D call: TRBD2 (5 bases). There are 11 residues in the CDR3. Germline V gene sequence: CDR1 DFQATT, CDR2 SNEGSKA (reference sequence). The V end lost 3 bases, the J end lost 6 bases, and 9 bases lay between the germline ends. The CDR3 DNA follows: TGCAGTGCTAGTGAGGGTGGCGAGCAGTACTTC. Translation: CSASEGGEQYF.

The chain combines TRBV7-8 with TRBJ2-5; D may correspond to TRBD1 or TRBD2 (5 bases each). Trimming stripped 4 bases from V and 1 base from J, with 22 bases between. The CDR3 length is 18 residues. The germline CDR1 and CDR2 sequences are SGHVS and FQNEAQ. CDR3: CASSSSRGSTRLQETQYF. For the CDR3, the DNA is TGTGCCAGCAGCTCCTCGAGGGGCTCCACACGGCTCCAAGAGACCCAGTACTTC.